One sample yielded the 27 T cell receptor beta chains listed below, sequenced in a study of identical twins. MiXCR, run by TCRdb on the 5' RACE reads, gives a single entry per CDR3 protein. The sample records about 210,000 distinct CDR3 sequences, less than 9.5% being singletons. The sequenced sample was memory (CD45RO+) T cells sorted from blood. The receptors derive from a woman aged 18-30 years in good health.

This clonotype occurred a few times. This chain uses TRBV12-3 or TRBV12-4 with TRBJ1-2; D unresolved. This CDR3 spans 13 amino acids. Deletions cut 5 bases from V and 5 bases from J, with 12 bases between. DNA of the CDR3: TGTGCCAGCAGTACCTTCTTCGGTTATGGCTACACCTTC. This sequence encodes CASSTFFGYGYTF.

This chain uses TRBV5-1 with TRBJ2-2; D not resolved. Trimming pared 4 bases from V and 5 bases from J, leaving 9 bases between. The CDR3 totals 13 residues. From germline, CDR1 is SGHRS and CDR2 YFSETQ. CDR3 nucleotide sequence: TGCGCCAGCAGCGCAGCACCAACCGGGGAGCTGTTTTTT. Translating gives CASSAAPTGELFF.

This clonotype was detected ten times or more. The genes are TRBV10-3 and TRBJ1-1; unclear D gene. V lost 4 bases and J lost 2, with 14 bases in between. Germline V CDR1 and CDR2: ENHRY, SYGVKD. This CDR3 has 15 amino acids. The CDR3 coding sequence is TGTGCCATCAGTGGTGCAGGCGACGGTAACACTGAAGCTTTCTTT. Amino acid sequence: CAISGAGDGNTEAFF.

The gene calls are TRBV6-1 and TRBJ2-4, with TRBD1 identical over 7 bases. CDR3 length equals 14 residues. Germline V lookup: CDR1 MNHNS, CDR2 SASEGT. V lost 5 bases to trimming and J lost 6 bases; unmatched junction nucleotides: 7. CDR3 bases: TGTGCCAGCAGTCAGGGGGACCGAGGAAACATTCAGTACTTC. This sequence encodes CASSQGDRGNIQYF.

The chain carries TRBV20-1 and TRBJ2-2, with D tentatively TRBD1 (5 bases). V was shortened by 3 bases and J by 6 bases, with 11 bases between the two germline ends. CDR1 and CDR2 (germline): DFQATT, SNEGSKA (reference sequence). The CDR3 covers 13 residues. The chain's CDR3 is CSARAEGAGELFF. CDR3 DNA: TGCAGTGCTAGGGCCGAAGGGGCCGGGGAGCTGTTTTTT.

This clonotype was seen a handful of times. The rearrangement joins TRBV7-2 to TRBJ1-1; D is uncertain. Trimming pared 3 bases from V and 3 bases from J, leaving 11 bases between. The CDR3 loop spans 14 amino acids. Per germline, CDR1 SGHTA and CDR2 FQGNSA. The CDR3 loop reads CASSFSQPYTEAFF. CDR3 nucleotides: TGTGCCAGCAGCTTTTCACAGCCGTACACTGAAGCTTTCTTT.

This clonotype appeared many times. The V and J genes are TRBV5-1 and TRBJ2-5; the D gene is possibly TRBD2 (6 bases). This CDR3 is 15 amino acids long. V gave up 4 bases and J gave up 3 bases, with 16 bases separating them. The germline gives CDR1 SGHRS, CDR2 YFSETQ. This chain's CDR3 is CASSPMGGTEETQYF. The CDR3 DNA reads TGCGCCAGCAGCCCTATGGGGGGAACTGAAGAGACCCAGTACTTC.

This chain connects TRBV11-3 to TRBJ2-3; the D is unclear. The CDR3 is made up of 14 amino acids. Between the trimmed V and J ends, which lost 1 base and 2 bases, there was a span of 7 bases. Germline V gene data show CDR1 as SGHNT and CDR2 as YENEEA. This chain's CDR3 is CASSLASYTDTQYF. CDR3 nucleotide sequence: TGTGCCAGCAGCTTAGCCAGTTACACAGATACGCAGTATTTT.

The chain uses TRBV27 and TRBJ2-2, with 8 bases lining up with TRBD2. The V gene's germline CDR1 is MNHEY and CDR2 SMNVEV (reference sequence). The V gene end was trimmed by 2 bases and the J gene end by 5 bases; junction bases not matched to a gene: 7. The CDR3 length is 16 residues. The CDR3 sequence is CASSLTSRLATGELFF. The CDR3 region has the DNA TGTGCCAGCAGTTTAACATCCAGACTAGCGACCGGGGAGCTGTTTTTT.

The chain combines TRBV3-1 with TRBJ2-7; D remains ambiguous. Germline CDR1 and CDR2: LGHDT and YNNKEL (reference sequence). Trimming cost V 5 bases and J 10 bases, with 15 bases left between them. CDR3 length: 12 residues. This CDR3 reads CASSSTTAGQYF. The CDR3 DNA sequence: TGTGCCAGCAGCTCAACAACTGCCGGACAGTACTTC.

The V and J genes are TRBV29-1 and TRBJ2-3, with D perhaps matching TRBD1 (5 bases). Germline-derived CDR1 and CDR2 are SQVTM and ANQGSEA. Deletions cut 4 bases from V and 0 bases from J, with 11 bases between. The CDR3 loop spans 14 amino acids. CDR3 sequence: CSVGYRFSTDTQYF. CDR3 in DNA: TGCAGCGTTGGTTACAGGTTTAGCACAGATACGCAGTATTTT.

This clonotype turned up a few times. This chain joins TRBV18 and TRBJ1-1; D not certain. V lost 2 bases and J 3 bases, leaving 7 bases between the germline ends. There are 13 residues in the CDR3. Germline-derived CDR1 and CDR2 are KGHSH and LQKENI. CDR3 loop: CASSPWTDTEAFF. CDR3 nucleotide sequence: TGTGCCAGCTCACCATGGACGGACACTGAAGCTTTCTTT.

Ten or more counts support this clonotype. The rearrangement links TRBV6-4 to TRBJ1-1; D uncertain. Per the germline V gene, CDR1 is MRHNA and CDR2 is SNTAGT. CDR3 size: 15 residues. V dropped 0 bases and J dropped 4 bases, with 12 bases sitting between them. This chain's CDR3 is CASSDSTDGGTEAFF. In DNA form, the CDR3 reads TGTGCCAGCAGTGACTCGACCGACGGTGGCACTGAAGCTTTCTTT.

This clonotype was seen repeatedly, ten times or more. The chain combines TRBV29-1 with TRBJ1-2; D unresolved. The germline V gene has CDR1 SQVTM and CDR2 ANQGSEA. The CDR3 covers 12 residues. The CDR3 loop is CRAGGIGYGYTF. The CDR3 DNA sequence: TGCAGGGCGGGAGGAATTGGCTATGGCTACACCTTC.

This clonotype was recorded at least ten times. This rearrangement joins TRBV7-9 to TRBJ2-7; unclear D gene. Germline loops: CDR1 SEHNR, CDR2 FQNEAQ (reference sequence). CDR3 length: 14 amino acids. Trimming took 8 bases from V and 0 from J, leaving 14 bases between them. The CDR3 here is CASSYPSISYEQYF. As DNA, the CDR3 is TGTGCCAGCTCCTACCCCAGTATCTCCTACGAGCAGTACTTC.

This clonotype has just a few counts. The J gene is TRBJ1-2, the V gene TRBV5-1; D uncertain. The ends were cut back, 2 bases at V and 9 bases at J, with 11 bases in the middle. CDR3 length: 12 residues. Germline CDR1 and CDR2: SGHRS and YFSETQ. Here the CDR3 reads CASSFRGDSYTF. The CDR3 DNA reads TGCGCCAGCAGCTTCAGAGGCGACAGCTACACCTTC.

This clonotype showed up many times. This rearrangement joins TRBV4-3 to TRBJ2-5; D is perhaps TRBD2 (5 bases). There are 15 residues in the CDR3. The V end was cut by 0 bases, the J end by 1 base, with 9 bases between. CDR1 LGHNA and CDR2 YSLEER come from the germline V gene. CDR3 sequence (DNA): TGCGCCAGCAGCCAAGATCTGACTATCCAAGAGACCCAGTACTTC. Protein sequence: CASSQDLTIQETQYF.

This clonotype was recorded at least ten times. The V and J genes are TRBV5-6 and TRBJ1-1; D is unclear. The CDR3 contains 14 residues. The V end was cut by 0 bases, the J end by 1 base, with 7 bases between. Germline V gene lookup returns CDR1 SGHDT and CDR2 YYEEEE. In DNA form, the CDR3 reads TGTGCCAGCAGCTTGGGGGAGGAGAACACTGAAGCTTTCTTT. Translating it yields CASSLGEENTEAFF.

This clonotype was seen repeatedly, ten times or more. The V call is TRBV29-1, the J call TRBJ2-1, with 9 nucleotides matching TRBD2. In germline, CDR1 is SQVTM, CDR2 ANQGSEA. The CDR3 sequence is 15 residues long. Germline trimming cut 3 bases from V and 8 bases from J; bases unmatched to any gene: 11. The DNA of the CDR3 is TGCAGCGTTGAGCCGGCGAGCGGGAGGTTCGATGAGCAGTTCTTC. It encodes CSVEPASGRFDEQFF.

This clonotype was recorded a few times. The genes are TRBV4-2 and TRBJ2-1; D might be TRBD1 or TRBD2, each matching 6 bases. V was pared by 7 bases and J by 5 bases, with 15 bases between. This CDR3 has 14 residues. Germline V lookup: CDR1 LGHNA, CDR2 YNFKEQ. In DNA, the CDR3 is TGTGCCAGCACGGGGGCCCTGAAGGACAATGAGCAGTTCTTC. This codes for CASTGALKDNEQFF.

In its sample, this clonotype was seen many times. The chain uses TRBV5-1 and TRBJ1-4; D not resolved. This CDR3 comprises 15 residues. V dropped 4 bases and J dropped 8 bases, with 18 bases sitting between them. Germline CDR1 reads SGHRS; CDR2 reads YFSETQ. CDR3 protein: CASSGEGTSGEKLFF. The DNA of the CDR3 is TGCGCCAGCAGCGGCGAGGGTACCTCGGGGGAAAAACTGTTTTTT.

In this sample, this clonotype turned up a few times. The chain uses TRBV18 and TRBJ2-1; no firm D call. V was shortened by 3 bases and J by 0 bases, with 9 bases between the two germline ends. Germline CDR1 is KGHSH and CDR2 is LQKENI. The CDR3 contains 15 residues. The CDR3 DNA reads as TGTGCCAGCTCACCGGACGGGTTCTCCTACAATGAGCAGTTCTTC. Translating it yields CASSPDGFSYNEQFF.

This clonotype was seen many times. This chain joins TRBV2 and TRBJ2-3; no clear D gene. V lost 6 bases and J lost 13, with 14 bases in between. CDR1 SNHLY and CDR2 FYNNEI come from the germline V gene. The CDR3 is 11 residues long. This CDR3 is CASSEQSLEYF. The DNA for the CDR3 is TGTGCCAGCAGCGAACAGTCCCTTGAGTATTTT.

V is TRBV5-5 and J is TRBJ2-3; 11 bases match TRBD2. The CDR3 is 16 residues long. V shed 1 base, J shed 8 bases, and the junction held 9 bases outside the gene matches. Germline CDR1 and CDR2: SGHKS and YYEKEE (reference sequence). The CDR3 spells CASSLRGTSGMGTQYF. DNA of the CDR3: TGTGCCAGCAGCTTGAGGGGGACTAGCGGTATGGGTACGCAGTATTTT.

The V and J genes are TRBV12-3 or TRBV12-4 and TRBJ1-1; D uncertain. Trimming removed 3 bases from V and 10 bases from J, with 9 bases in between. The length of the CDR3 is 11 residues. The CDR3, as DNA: TGTGCCAGCAGTTTGGGAGAGTCAGCTTTCTTT. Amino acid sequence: CASSLGESAFF.

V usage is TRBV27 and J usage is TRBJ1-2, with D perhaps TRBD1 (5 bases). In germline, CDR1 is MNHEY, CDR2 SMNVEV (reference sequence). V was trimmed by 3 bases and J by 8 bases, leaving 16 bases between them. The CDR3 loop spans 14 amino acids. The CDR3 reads CASSLQGLLGGYTF. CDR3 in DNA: TGTGCCAGCAGTTTGCAGGGCCTCCTGGGAGGCTACACCTTC.

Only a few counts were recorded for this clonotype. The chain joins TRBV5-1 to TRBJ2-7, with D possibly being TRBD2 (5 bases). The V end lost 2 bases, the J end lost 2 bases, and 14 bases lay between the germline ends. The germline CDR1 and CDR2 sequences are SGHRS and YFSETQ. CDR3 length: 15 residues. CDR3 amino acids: CASSFGESAAYEQYF. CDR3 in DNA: TGCGCCAGCAGCTTCGGGGAATCGGCGGCCTACGAGCAGTACTTC.